This T cell receptor beta chain stems from a study of cytomegalovirus exposure and HLA in healthy donors. Findings of the study overall: High specificity and sensitivity for cytomegalovirus status were reported for the classifier.

A multiplex PCR was run with 60 Vbeta primers and 13 Jbeta primers. The repertoire was sequenced with immunoSEQ multiplex PCR; TCRdb's copy has only in-frame clones and lacks some. This sample carries 250,000 to 350,000 clones, just over 85% of them seen once, and the ten largest clones take roughly 4%. This clone was seen a single time. Its target is unknown. The sequencing sample was made of PBMCs. This receptor was identified in a man aged 40-55 years in good health and CMV-seropositive.

CDR3 coding DNA: TGCGCCAGCAGTTTAGCGGGTCGAATCGTGGACGTACATTTCTTC. Amino acids: CASSLAGRIVDVHFF. V and J are TRBV5-1 and TRBJ2-1, with TRBD2 matching 7 bases. Germline lookup yields CDR1 SGHRS and CDR2 YFSETQ. The CDR3 length is 15 residues. V shed 5 bases and J 16 bases; nucleotides not matched to a gene: 21.